This T cell receptor (beta chain) appears in the sequencing data of a study of response to subunit inactivated influenza vaccine. Study-level findings and limits: It was the authors' suggestion that each seasonal influenza vaccination recruits few new T cells.

The CDR3 is made up of 13 amino acids. V lost 3 bases to trimming and J lost 3 bases, with 5 bases between them. This clonotype was recorded many times. Its antigen is not known. Each CDR3 protein is one row after TCRdb ran MiXCR on the RT-PCR reads. The table records 650,000 to 800,000 distinct CDR3 sequences, 11% to 15% of them present only once. The receptor was isolated from a man aged 50 or older who received an inactivated influenza vaccine. The starting material was PBMCs from blood, obtained roughly 2 weeks before vaccination. The chain joins TRBV12-3 or TRBV12-4 to TRBJ2-2; D is undetermined. CDR3 DNA sequence: TGTGCCAGCAGTTTTGGGTACACCGGGGAGCTGTTTTTT. Translating gives CASSFGYTGELFF.